Sequencing of this T cell receptor beta chain was carried out in a study of T-cell reconstitution after alpha-beta-depleted transplantation in children. This clonotype was found many times. The TCRbeta library incorporated unique molecular identifiers. One entry per CDR3 protein results from TCRdb running MiXCR on the PCR reads. The data show 220,000 or so distinct CDR3 sequences, 6.5% to 9% seen once. The germline CDR1 and CDR2 sequences are DFQATT and SNEGSKA (reference sequence). The CDR3 is made up of 14 amino acids. The V and J ends lost 6 bases and 3 bases respectively, with 15 bases between them.

This sample comprised PBMCs, mostly from graft donor cells, obtained 180 days after TCRalphabeta/CD19-depleted stem cell transplant. This clonotype was sampled from a male patient younger than 18 who had a stem cell transplant for acute lymphoblastic leukemia, so the T cells may come from the graft donor. V gene TRBV20-1 combines with J gene TRBJ1-3, with D unresolved. CDR3 nucleotides: TGCAGTGCCACTCCTGGCAGGCTTGGAAACACCATATATTTT. Its translation is CSATPGRLGNTIYF.